One and the same sample provided the 25 T cell receptor beta chains below, sequenced in a study of blood T cells in healthy people across ages (dated by TCRdb to the mid-2010s). The receptor library was made with 5' RACE. Sequencing relied on an Illumina HiSeq 2500. A second PCR of about 6 to 11 cycles was performed with a sample-barcoded 5' primer and a J-beta primer mix. The public sequencing data were trimmed at Q25 with fastp and processed into clonotypes with MiXCR by TCRdb, which kept only in-frame beta chains. One record per CDR3 amino acid sequence lists the most common genes and DNA. The sample records around 750,000 distinct CDR3 sequences, 53% of which are singletons. The top ten hold about 38% of the sample. Sequences were obtained from blood. Every receptor here comes from an elderly man in good health.

V is TRBV18 and J is TRBJ2-1, with D unresolved. The CDR3 is made up of 14 amino acids. Germline lookup yields CDR1 KGHSH and CDR2 LQKENI. V lost 2 bases and J 5 bases, leaving 10 bases between the germline ends. The CDR3 region has the DNA TGTGCCAGCTCACCATCCGGGTTGGACAATGAGCAGTTCTTC. It is translated as CASSPSGLDNEQFF.

This clonotype was found a few times. V usage is TRBV20-1 and J usage is TRBJ1-2; the D is unclear. Trimming shortened V by 2 bases and J by 4 bases, and 14 bases separated the two germline ends. This CDR3 contains 14 residues. The V gene's germline CDR1 is DFQATT and CDR2 SNEGSKA (reference sequence). The CDR3 DNA sequence: TGCAGTGCTAGAAATCCAACAGAGGTCTATGGCTACACCTTC. Amino acid sequence: CSARNPTEVYGYTF.

This chain uses TRBV10-2 with TRBJ2-3; D unresolved. Per the germline V gene, CDR1 is WSHSY and CDR2 is SAAADI. The germline V and J ends were trimmed by 0 bases and 14 bases, with 21 bases remaining between them. The CDR3 consists of 15 residues. CDR3 DNA: TGCGCCAGCAGTGAGTCCGGCTCTGGTCACAGATACGCGTATTTT. Translated, it gives CASSESGSGHRYAYF.

The chain employs TRBV20-1 and TRBJ1-2; D gene ambiguous. The CDR3 sequence is 14 residues long. The germline gives CDR1 DFQATT, CDR2 SNEGSKA (reference sequence). Deletions cut 3 bases from V and 4 bases from J, with 15 bases between. This CDR3 is CSARSGLRGYGYTF. The CDR3 DNA follows: TGCAGTGCTAGGTCGGGTCTTCGGGGCTATGGCTACACCTTC.

This chain connects TRBV7-9 to TRBJ2-5; a weak D match, TRBD1 (6 bases). Looked up from germline, CDR1 is SEHNR and CDR2 is FQNEAQ (reference sequence). Deletions cut 4 bases from V and 4 bases from J, with 13 bases between. This CDR3 has 14 residues. The CDR3 DNA is TGTGCCAGCAGCTCCCCCAGGGGACCAGAGACCCAGTACTTC. This gives the protein CASSSPRGPETQYF.

The chain employs TRBV29-1 and TRBJ1-4, with a weak D call TRBD1 (6 bases). This CDR3 is built from 12 residues. V was shortened by 4 bases and J by 8 bases, with 11 bases between the two germline ends. Germline V gene lookup returns CDR1 SQVTM and CDR2 ANQGSEA. In DNA form, the CDR3 reads TGCAGCGTTGGGGGCAGGGGAGAAAAACTGTTTTTT. It codes for CSVGGRGEKLFF.

Only a few counts were recorded for this clonotype. The rearrangement links TRBV20-1 to TRBJ2-1; TRBD2 aligns across 11 bases. CDR1 is DFQATT, CDR2 SNEGSKA, per germline (reference sequence). This CDR3 region has 15 residues. Germline trimming cut 5 bases from V and 5 bases from J; bases unmatched to any gene: 8. CDR3 DNA sequence: TGCAGTGCTTGGGAACCGGGACTAGCGGACAATGAGCAGTTCTTC. Translating gives CSAWEPGLADNEQFF.

V gene TRBV11-2 combines with J gene TRBJ2-5, with 7 bases identical to TRBD1. J gave up 4 bases and V 5 bases, and 1 base lay outside the gene matches. This CDR3 region has 12 residues. Per the germline V gene, CDR1 is SGHAT and CDR2 is FQNNGV. The CDR3 loop is CASSHRGETQYF. DNA of the CDR3: TGTGCCAGCAGCCACAGGGGAGAGACCCAGTACTTC. Variable domain in full (rest from reference TRBV11-2 and TRBJ2-5): EAGVAQSPRYKIIEKRQSVAFWCNPISGHATLYWYQQILGQGPKLLIQFQNNGVVDDSQLPKDRFSAERLKGVDSTLKIQPAKLEDSAVYLCASSHRGETQYFGPGTRLLVL.

The table lists this clonotype with a few counts. The J gene is TRBJ2-5, the V gene TRBV9; D is possibly TRBD1 (5 bases). V dropped 0 bases and J dropped 7 bases, with 13 bases sitting between them. The CDR3 contains 14 residues. CDR1 is SGDLS, CDR2 YYNGEE, per germline. The CDR3 sequence: CASSVAGSVGTQYF. The CDR3 bases are TGTGCCAGCAGCGTAGCAGGGTCTGTAGGGACCCAGTACTTC.

A few counts support this clonotype. The rearrangement uses TRBV27 and TRBJ2-1; tentatively, D is TRBD1 or TRBD2 (5 bases each). CDR1 and CDR2 (germline): MNHEY, SMNVEV (reference sequence). The length of the CDR3 is 15 residues. The V gene lost 8 bases and the J gene lost 7 bases, with 21 bases spanning the gap. Written as DNA, the CDR3 is TGTGCCAGCTGTGATCTGGGGACCGAACTTAATGAGCAGTTCTTC. Encoded protein: CASCDLGTELNEQFF.

The V gene is TRBV27, the J gene TRBJ2-5; 8 bases map to TRBD2. CDR1 is MNHEY and CDR2 is SMNVEV in the germline V gene (reference sequence). The ends lost 7 bases at V and 4 bases at J; junction bases unmatched: 17. The CDR3 is made up of 17 amino acids. The CDR3 reads CASMLWPSGGKGETQYF. The DNA for the CDR3 is TGTGCCAGCATGTTGTGGCCATCGGGGGGGAAAGGAGAGACCCAGTACTTC.

This chain links TRBV5-1 with TRBJ2-5; D may be TRBD2 (6 bases). With the DNA end fitting TRBJ2-7 better, the J assignment may be wrong. The germline CDR1 and CDR2 sequences are SGHRS and YFSETQ. The CDR3 spans 14 residues. CDR3 loop: CASSLELANYEQYF. CDR3 nucleotides: TGCGCCAGCAGCTTGGAACTAGCCAACTACGAGCAGTACTTC.

This clonotype was observed a few times. The gene calls are TRBV29-1 and TRBJ2-7, with 9 bases that match TRBD1. From germline, CDR1 is SQVTM and CDR2 ANQGSEA. J gave up 0 bases and V 4 bases, and 4 bases lay outside the gene matches. The CDR3 loop spans 14 amino acids. In DNA, the CDR3 is TGCAGCGTTGTGGCGGGACAGGGCTCCTACGAGCAGTACTTC. Protein sequence: CSVVAGQGSYEQYF.

This chain joins TRBV29-1 and TRBJ2-7, with TRBD1 identical over 10 bases. Per the germline V gene, CDR1 is SQVTM and CDR2 is ANQGSEA. The CDR3 sequence is 14 residues long. With V trimmed by 4 bases and J by 2 bases, 5 bases remained unmatched. The CDR3 spells CSVGPGQGAYEQYF. The CDR3 DNA reads TGCAGCGTTGGCCCTGGACAGGGGGCCTACGAGCAGTACTTC.

The chain uses TRBV30 and TRBJ1-1; D remains unclear. The CDR3 consists of 9 residues. Germline V gene sequence: CDR1 GTSNPN, CDR2 SVGIG (reference sequence). The V gene lost 8 bases and the J gene lost 8 bases, with 9 bases spanning the gap. CDR3: CAAEGEAFF. DNA for the CDR3: TGTGCCGCGGAAGGGGAAGCTTTCTTT.

The chain is built from TRBV28 and TRBJ2-3; D possibly corresponds to TRBD2 (7 bases). The CDR3 sequence is 14 residues long. The germline gives CDR1 MDHEN, CDR2 SYDVKM. The germline V and J ends were trimmed by 8 bases and 0 bases, with 12 bases remaining between them. DNA for the CDR3: TGTGCCAGCGGGAGGGGGATGAGCACAGATACGCAGTATTTT. Translating gives CASGRGMSTDTQYF.

J is TRBJ2-7 and V is TRBV6-1; D is uncertain. V lost 4 bases and J 2 bases, leaving 9 bases between the germline ends. The CDR3 extends over 13 amino acids. Per the germline V gene, CDR1 is MNHNS and CDR2 is SASEGT. For the CDR3, the DNA is TGTGCCAGCAGTGTCACGGTGGCCTACGAGCAGTACTTC. This translates into CASSVTVAYEQYF.

This clonotype showed up just a few times. V and J are TRBV13 and TRBJ2-3; D gene unclear. Per germline, CDR1 PRHDT and CDR2 FYEKMQ (reference sequence). This CDR3 is built from 14 residues. V was trimmed by 6 bases and J by 14 bases, leaving 24 bases between them. The CDR3 DNA reads as TGTGCCAGCAGGTCTGTTTCTAGTCACAGATACGCGTATTTT. Residues: CASRSVSSHRYAYF. Filled out from reference TRBV13 and TRBJ2-3, the complete variable domain reads AAGVIQSPRHLIKEKRETATLKCYPIPRHDTVYWYQQGPGQDPQFLISFYEKMQSDKGSIPDRFSAQQFSDYHSELNMSSLELGDSALYFCASRSVSSHRYAYFGPGTRLTVL.

The rearrangement links TRBV7-2 to TRBJ2-4; 7 bases are a match to TRBD1. The germline CDR1 and CDR2 sequences are SGHTA and FQGNSA. CDR3 length equals 19 residues. The V segment lost 0 bases and the J segment 5 bases; nucleotides outside the gene matches: 16. The CDR3 here is CASSLARRGRLAVENIQYF. CDR3 DNA: TGTGCCAGCAGCTTAGCGCGAAGGGGGCGGCTAGCCGTCGAAAACATTCAGTACTTC. Full variable domain (rest looked up from reference TRBV7-2 and TRBJ2-4): GAGVSQSPSNKVTEKGKDVELRCDPISGHTALYWYRQSLGQGLEFLIYFQGNSAPDKSGLPSDRFSAERTGGSVSTLTIQRTQQEDSAVYLCASSLARRGRLAVENIQYFGAGTRLSVL.

The V gene is TRBV7-9, the J gene TRBJ2-4; D gene unclear. Germline CDR1 and CDR2: SEHNR and FQNEAQ (reference sequence). Trimming took 4 bases from V and 0 from J, leaving 13 bases between them. The CDR3 is 16 amino acids. CDR3 sequence: CASSSTDSVAKNIQYF. CDR3 sequence (DNA): TGTGCCAGCAGCTCGACGGATTCAGTAGCCAAAAACATTCAGTACTTC. Looking up the rest from reference TRBV7-9 and TRBJ2-4 gives the full variable domain: DTGVSQNPRHKITKRGQNVTFRCDPISEHNRLYWYRQTLGQGPEFLTYFQNEAQLEKSRLLSDRFSAERPKGSFSTLEIQRTEQGDSAMYLCASSSTDSVAKNIQYFGAGTRLSVL.

The chain employs TRBV6-6 and TRBJ2-7; 8 bases fit TRBD2. The CDR3 spans 15 residues. Germline V gene data show CDR1 as MNHNY and CDR2 as SVGAGI (reference sequence). Trimming took 2 bases from V and 2 from J; bases not matched to a gene: 5. The CDR3 DNA reads as TGTGCCAGCAGTTACGAACCGACTAGCGCCTACGAGCAGTACTTC. Translation gives CASSYEPTSAYEQYF.

This clonotype was seen more than once but under ten times. In DNA, the CDR3 is TGCAGCGTTGAAGGGACTAGCGGGAGGTTCTACGAGCAGTACTTC. It codes for CSVEGTSGRFYEQYF. The chain recombines TRBV29-1 with TRBJ2-7; TRBD2 aligns across 14 bases. The CDR3 is 15 residues long. Germline V gene data show CDR1 as SQVTM and CDR2 as ANQGSEA. Trimming took 1 base from V and 3 from J; bases not matched to a gene: 2.

The sample holds a few counts of this clonotype. The chain employs TRBV3-1 and TRBJ2-7, with D perhaps matching TRBD1 or TRBD2 (5 bases each). The CDR3 has 16 residues. CDR1 LGHDT and CDR2 YNNKEL come from the germline V gene (reference sequence). V shed 4 bases and J shed 1 base, with 17 bases lying between them. For the CDR3, the DNA is TGTGCCAGCAGCCCGCCCTCGCCGGGGCAGTCCTACGAGCAGTACTTC. Its protein is CASSPPSPGQSYEQYF.

This clonotype was picked up a small number of times. This chain uses TRBV7-2 with TRBJ2-1; either TRBD1 or TRBD2 may supply D (6 bases each). Germline V gene lookup returns CDR1 SGHTA and CDR2 FQGNSA. This CDR3 is 16 amino acids long. Trimming pared 4 bases from V and 0 bases from J, leaving 13 bases between. CDR3 DNA: TGTGCCAGCAGCTCGGGGGCGCCCCCCTCCTACAATGAGCAGTTCTTC. Translation: CASSSGAPPSYNEQFF.

The rearrangement links TRBV11-3 to TRBJ2-3; D call uncertain. The germline V and J ends were trimmed by 0 bases and 2 bases, with 6 bases remaining between them. Germline loops: CDR1 SGHNT, CDR2 YENEEA. The CDR3 contains 14 residues. CDR3 nucleotides: TGTGCCAGCAGCTTAGAAGCCAACACAGATACGCAGTATTTT. This encodes CASSLEANTDTQYF.